Listed here are 3 T cell receptor beta chains from one sample, sequenced in a study of blood T cell repertoires in COVID-19. Using immunoSEQ multiplex PCR, the repertoire was profiled, and TCRdb retains in-frame clones only, with some absent. This repertoire shows under 450,000 clones, about nine tenths found once; its top ten account for more than 0.85%. The material sequenced was PBMCs or T cells enriched from blood (not recorded which). The receptors stem from a woman in her thirties or forties who had been exposed to COVID-19.

The J gene is TRBJ1-4, the V gene TRBV2, with a possible D match to TRBD1 (5 bases). Germline V gives CDR1 SNHLY, CDR2 FYNNEI. Between the trimmed V and J ends, which lost 8 bases and 8 bases, there was a span of 21 bases. This CDR3 spans 15 amino acids. The CDR3 nucleotides are TGTGCCAGCCGAGCGAGGGCAGGCGGGGGAGAAAAACTGTTTTTT. Protein sequence: CASRARAGGGEKLFF. Complete variable domain (other parts from reference TRBV2 and TRBJ1-4): EPEVTQTPSHQVTQMGQEVILRCVPISNHLYFYWYRQILGQKVEFLVSFYNNEISEKSEIFDDQFSVERPDGSNFTLKIRSTKLEDSAMYFCASRARAGGGEKLFFGSGTQLSVL.

A few counts support this clone. This chain uses TRBV18 with TRBJ1-1; 7 bases align to TRBD1. V lost 4 bases, J lost 4 bases, and 0 bases stayed unmatched. CDR1 and CDR2 (germline): KGHSH, LQKENI. The CDR3 is 12 amino acids. DNA of the CDR3: TGTGCCAGCTCACAGGGGGCCACTGAAGCTTTCTTT. This codes for CASSQGATEAFF. The full variable domain, completed using reference TRBV18 and TRBJ1-1, is NAGVMQNPRHLVRRRGQEARLRCSPMKGHSHVYWYRQLPEEGLKFMVYLQKENIIDESGMPKERFSAEFPKEGPSILRIQQVVRGDSAAYFCASSQGATEAFFGQGTRLTVV.

The rearrangement uses TRBV19 and TRBJ2-1; D unresolved. Trimming took off 2 bases at V and 6 bases at J, with 17 bases between the two ends. Germline CDR1 reads LNHDA; CDR2 reads SQIVND (reference sequence). The CDR3 sequence is 16 residues long. The chain's CDR3 is CASSIYSGVTFNEQFF. The CDR3 bases are TGTGCCAGTAGTATATACTCGGGTGTGACTTTCAATGAGCAGTTCTTC.